What follows are 18 T cell receptor beta chains derived from one specimen sequenced in a study of T cell repertoires in cytomegalovirus infection. Via MiXCR, TCRdb re-called the reads, giving one row per CDR3 protein. The sample holds roughly 920,000 distinct CDR3 sequences; approximately 31% are singletons and the top ten take over 12%. The antigens for these receptors are not known. This sample comprised cultured CD8+ T cells from PBMCs, obtained from culture after CMV antigen stimulation. These receptors were taken from a human donor in good health (CMV status not recorded). Some clones in this sample may be carry-over from other donors' samples.

This clonotype was recorded at least ten times. The CDR3 loop reads CASSLRQGGEETQYF. The DNA for the CDR3 is TGTGCCAGCAGCTTACGACAGGGGGGGGAAGAGACCCAGTACTTC. This chain joins TRBV7-9 and TRBJ2-5, with TRBD1 matching 9 bases. Germline CDR1 and CDR2: SEHNR and FQNEAQ (reference sequence). V gave up 2 bases and J gave up 3 bases; unmatched junction bases: 4. The CDR3 spans 15 residues. Variable domain in full (rest from reference TRBV7-9 and TRBJ2-5): DTGVSQNPRHKITKRGQNVTFRCDPISEHNRLYWYRQTLGQGPEFLTYFQNEAQLEKSRLLSDRFSAERPKGSFSTLEIQRTEQGDSAMYLCASSLRQGGEETQYFGPGTRLLVL.

In its sample, this clonotype was seen many times. This chain joins TRBV7-6 and TRBJ2-1, with D hard to call. Germline V gene lookup returns CDR1 SGHVS and CDR2 FNYEAQ. The CDR3 totals 16 residues. The V and J ends lost 3 bases and 0 bases respectively, with 12 bases between them. The CDR3 sequence is CASSFTQAHSYNEQFF. In DNA, the CDR3 is TGTGCCAGCAGCTTCACGCAGGCACACTCCTACAATGAGCAGTTCTTC.

This sequence joins TRBV20-1 and TRBJ2-7, with no clear D. The CDR3 totals 13 residues. The V gene's germline CDR1 is DFQATT and CDR2 SNEGSKA (reference sequence). Trimming left V 0 bases short and J 2 bases short, with 8 bases between. The CDR3 loop reads CSARDLSAYEQYV. DNA for the CDR3: TGCAGTGCTAGAGATTTGTCCGCCTACGAGCAGTACGTC.

This clonotype was picked up one time. The chain has TRBV5-5 and TRBJ1-1; 8 bases map to TRBD1. The CDR3 consists of 16 residues. Germline CDR1 is SGHKS and CDR2 is YYEKEE (reference sequence). The V and J ends lost 4 bases and 0 bases, in that order; junction bases with no gene match: 8. The CDR3 reads CASSPGQGTLNTEAFF. The CDR3 DNA follows: TGTGCCAGCAGCCCTGGACAGGGAACCTTGAACACTGAAGCTTTCTTT. The full variable domain, its missing parts supplied by reference TRBV5-5 and TRBJ1-1, is DAGVTQSPTHLIKTRGQQVTLRCSPISGHKSVSWYQQVLGQGPQFIFQYYEKEERGRGNFPDRFSARQFPNYSSELNVNALLLGDSALYLCASSPGQGTLNTEAFFGQGTRLTVV.

This chain uses TRBV27 with TRBJ1-6; D unresolved. CDR1 and CDR2 from the germline V gene are MNHEY and SMNVEV (reference sequence). CDR3 length: 16 amino acids. V lost 8 bases and J lost 7, with 21 bases in between. The CDR3 DNA sequence: TGTGCCAGCTCCTCCGGACGGGCAGGAACAAATTCACCCCTCCACTTT. Translated: CASSSGRAGTNSPLHF.

V is TRBV28 and J is TRBJ1-3, with 8 bases aligning to TRBD1. Losses at the gene ends were 7 bases for V and 5 bases for J; bases not matched to a gene: 13. This CDR3 spans 16 amino acids. Germline values: CDR1 MDHEN, CDR2 SYDVKM. The CDR3 bases are TGTGCCAGCAAAGGGGTCCAGGGGGCGCAAAGAAACACCATATATTTT. It encodes CASKGVQGAQRNTIYF.

The CDR3 is CASSSKGLGTEAFF. CDR3 DNA sequence: TGTGCCAGCAGCTCAAAGGGGCTCGGCACTGAAGCTTTCTTT. V usage is TRBV7-9 and J usage is TRBJ1-1; maybe TRBD1 (5 bases). V was pared by 4 bases and J by 4 bases, with 13 bases between. Germline-derived CDR1 and CDR2 are SEHNR and FQNEAQ (reference sequence). CDR3 length: 14 residues.

This clonotype was recorded a few times. This chain connects TRBV9 to TRBJ2-6; tentative D call: TRBD1 (6 bases). The germline V gene encodes CDR1 SGDLS and CDR2 YYNGEE. V gave up 4 bases and J gave up 0 bases, with 17 bases separating them. This CDR3 spans 18 amino acids. In nucleotides, the CDR3 is TGTGCCAGCAGCTCTTCCAGGACAGACCTCTCTGGGGCCAACGTCCTGACTTTC. As protein: CASSSSRTDLSGANVLTF.

The genes are TRBV29-1 and TRBJ1-2, with no clear D. V lost 2 bases and J lost 5, with 9 bases in between. The CDR3 totals 12 residues. Germline V CDR1 and CDR2: SQVTM, ANQGSEA. The CDR3 protein is CSVEPVRYGYTF. CDR3 in DNA: TGCAGCGTTGAACCGGTGAGATATGGCTACACCTTC. The full variable domain, rest sourced from reference TRBV29-1 and TRBJ1-2, is SAVISQKPSRDICQRGTSLTIQCQVDSQVTMMFWYRQQPGQSLTLIATANQGSEATYESGFVIDKFPISRPNLTFSTLTVSNMSPEDSSIYLCSVEPVRYGYTFGSGTRLTVV.

V usage is TRBV12-3 or TRBV12-4 and J usage is TRBJ1-2; a possible D gene is TRBD1 (5 bases). Between the trimmed V and J ends, which lost 7 bases and 6 bases, there was a span of 15 bases. This CDR3 region has 13 residues. In DNA form, the CDR3 reads TGTGCCAGCACTCGGGGGGGGGGAGATGGCTACACCTTC. It specifies CASTRGGGDGYTF.

This clonotype has a single count. The chain combines TRBV3-1 with TRBJ2-3, with 7 positions matching TRBD2. The V and J ends lost 2 bases and 4 bases, in that order; junction bases with no gene match: 15. This CDR3 spans 18 amino acids. In germline, CDR1 is LGHDT, CDR2 YNNKEL (reference sequence). The CDR3 sequence: CASSQFAGVTPSPDTQYF. The CDR3 nucleotides are TGTGCCAGCAGCCAATTTGCGGGGGTTACCCCTAGCCCAGATACGCAGTATTTT.

In this sample, this clonotype turned up a few times. This rearrangement joins TRBV28 to TRBJ2-2; 7 nucleotides line up with TRBD1. Trimming removed 7 bases from V and 9 bases from J; junction bases left unmatched: 11. In germline, CDR1 is MDHEN, CDR2 SYDVKM. The CDR3 length is 14 residues. The CDR3 reads CASTIGTVGRELFF. CDR3 DNA sequence: TGTGCCAGCACCATTGGGACAGTTGGGAGGGAGCTGTTTTTT.

The chain employs TRBV7-8 and TRBJ2-1; TRBD1 might be the D (7 bases). V was trimmed by 2 bases and J by 9 bases, leaving 20 bases between them. This CDR3 region has 16 residues. Germline loops: CDR1 SGHVS, CDR2 FQNEAQ. CDR3 sequence: CASSLFRRRGALEQFF. CDR3 nucleotides: TGTGCCAGCAGCTTATTCCGGCGCAGGGGGGCCCTTGAGCAGTTCTTC.

In its sample, this clonotype was seen a few times. The CDR3 region has the DNA TGTGCCAGCAGTAATCGGGACAGGGGGAATCAGCCCCAGCATTTT. Translating gives CASSNRDRGNQPQHF. The chain couples TRBV28 to TRBJ1-5, with 11 nucleotides matching TRBD1. The CDR3 contains 15 residues. With 5 bases clipped from V and 4 bases from J, the junction kept 4 bases outside the gene matches. The germline CDR1 and CDR2 sequences are MDHEN and SYDVKM.

The chain carries TRBV6-2 or TRBV6-3 and TRBJ2-7, with 8 bases lining up with TRBD1. The V and J ends lost 6 bases and 0 bases, in that order; junction bases with no gene match: 7. CDR1 is MNHEY, CDR2 SVGEGT, per germline. CDR3 length equals 15 residues. CDR3 in amino acids: CASRSGQGFSYEQYV. CDR3 DNA sequence: TGTGCCAGCAGAAGCGGACAGGGTTTCTCCTACGAGCAGTACGTC.

V and J are TRBV7-4 and TRBJ1-2, with D possibly TRBD1 on 5 matching bases. Per the germline V gene, CDR1 is SGHVT and CDR2 is SQSDAQ. The CDR3 covers 14 residues. V dropped 1 base and J dropped 8 bases, with 14 bases sitting between them. In DNA, the CDR3 is TGTGCCAGCAGCTTAGAGTCAGGGAGGTTCGGCTACACCTTC. Its protein is CASSLESGRFGYTF.

This clonotype was observed many times. The chain combines TRBV7-2 with TRBJ2-7; D may be TRBD2 (5 bases). The germline CDR1 and CDR2 sequences are SGHTA and FQGNSA. Trimming took 7 bases from V and 0 from J, leaving 13 bases between them. The CDR3 sequence is 14 residues long. The CDR3 DNA reads as TGTGCCAGCACCCCCCCGGGGAGCTCCTACGAGCAGTACGTC. Translating gives CASTPPGSSYEQYV.

This CDR3 reads CASSVRTLTDTQYF. In DNA, the CDR3 is TGTGCCAGTAGTGTCAGGACACTCACAGATACGCAGTATTTT. This chain joins TRBV19 and TRBJ2-3, with D maybe TRBD1 (5 bases). The CDR3 is 14 amino acids. V gave up 5 bases and J gave up 2 bases, with 11 bases separating them. Per the germline V gene, CDR1 is LNHDA and CDR2 is SQIVND (reference sequence).